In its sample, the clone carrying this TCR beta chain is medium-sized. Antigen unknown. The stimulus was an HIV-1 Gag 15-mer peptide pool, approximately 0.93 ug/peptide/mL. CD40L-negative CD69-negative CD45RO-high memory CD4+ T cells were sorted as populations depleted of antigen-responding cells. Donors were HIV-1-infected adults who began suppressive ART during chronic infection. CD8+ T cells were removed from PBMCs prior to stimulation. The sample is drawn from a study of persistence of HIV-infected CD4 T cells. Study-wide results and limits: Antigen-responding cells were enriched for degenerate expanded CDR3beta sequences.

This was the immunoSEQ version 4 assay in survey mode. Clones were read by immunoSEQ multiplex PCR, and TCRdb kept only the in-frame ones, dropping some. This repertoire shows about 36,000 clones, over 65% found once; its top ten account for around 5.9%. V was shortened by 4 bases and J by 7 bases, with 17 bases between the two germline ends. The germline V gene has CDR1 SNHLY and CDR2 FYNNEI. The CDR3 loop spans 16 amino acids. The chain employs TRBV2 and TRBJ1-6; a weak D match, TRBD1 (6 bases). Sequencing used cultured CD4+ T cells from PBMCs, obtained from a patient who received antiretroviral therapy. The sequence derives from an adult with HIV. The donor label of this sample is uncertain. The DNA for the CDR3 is TGTGCCAGCAGTGTGGGAGGGGGTCGGTCGAATTCACCCCTCCACTTT. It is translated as CASSVGGGRSNSPLHF.